Listed below are T cell receptor beta chains from one sample, sequenced in a study of cytomegalovirus exposure and HLA in healthy donors. Clones were read by immunoSEQ multiplex PCR, and TCRdb kept only the in-frame ones, dropping some. The table lists around 200,000 clones, roughly 79% of them singletons, with 1.5% to 2% in the top ten. The sequenced sample was PBMCs. The receptors stem from a man aged 25 to 45 in good health and CMV-seronegative. The CDR3 runs from the conserved cysteine through the conserved F or W. A D gene is named only where the DNA matches it firmly. Part of the rows lack a size; the others show once, few, many or a class for expanded clones.

clone_size: NA
d_call: TRBD2
j_call: TRBJ2-7
v_call: TRBV16
cdr3_aa: CASSQAETGTTFYEQYF
cdr3_nt: TGTGCCAGCAGCCAAGCGGAAACCGGGACTACGTTCTACGAGCAGTACTTC

clone_size: NA
d_call: NA
j_call: TRBJ2-7
v_call: TRBV5-6
cdr3_aa: CASSSGARHEQYF
cdr3_nt: TGTGCCAGCAGCTCAGGGGCTCGGCACGAGCAGTACTTC

clone_size: NA
d_call: NA
j_call: TRBJ2-3
v_call: TRBV11-2
cdr3_aa: CASSSELSTDTQYF
cdr3_nt: TGTGCCAGCAGCTCCGAACTAAGCACAGATACGCAGTATTTT

clone_size: NA
d_call: NA
j_call: TRBJ2-7
v_call: TRBV2
cdr3_aa: CASSDRTHSYEQYF
cdr3_nt: TGTGCCAGCAGTGATCGGACACACTCCTACGAGCAGTACTTC

clone_size: NA
d_call: NA
j_call: TRBJ1-5
v_call: TRBV19
cdr3_aa: CASSIRGGRGGNQPQHF
cdr3_nt: TGTGCCAGTAGTATAAGGGGGGGGCGCGGGGGCAATCAGCCCCAGCATTTT

clone_size: once
d_call: TRBD1
j_call: TRBJ2-7
v_call: TRBV6-5
cdr3_aa: CASRDFPGGNHEQYF
cdr3_nt: TGTGCCAGCAGAGATTTTCCAGGGGGTAACCACGAGCAGTACTTC

clone_size: NA
d_call: TRBD1
j_call: TRBJ2-2
v_call: TRBV7-9
cdr3_aa: CASSQLPGQGVGELFF
cdr3_nt: TGTGCCAGCAGCCAACTCCCGGGACAGGGTGTCGGGGAGCTGTTTTTT

clone_size: once
d_call: TRBD2
j_call: TRBJ2-1
v_call: TRBV29-1
cdr3_aa: CSVDGRSYNEQFF
cdr3_nt: TGCAGCGTTGACGGGAGGTCCTACAATGAGCAGTTCTTC

clone_size: NA
d_call: TRBD2
j_call: TRBJ2-3
v_call: TRBV7-8
cdr3_aa: CASSLAVAGVTDTQYF
cdr3_nt: TGTGCCAGCAGCTTAGCCGTTGCGGGAGTTACAGATACGCAGTATTTT

clone_size: NA
d_call: TRBD1
j_call: TRBJ1-2
v_call: TRBV4-2
cdr3_aa: CASSQGQGADYGYTF
cdr3_nt: TGTGCCAGCAGCCAAGGACAGGGGGCGGACTATGGCTACACCTTC

clone_size: few
d_call: NA
j_call: TRBJ2-7
v_call: TRBV4-1
cdr3_aa: CASSQEWSGGRGEQYF
cdr3_nt: TGCGCCAGCAGCCAAGAATGGTCGGGAGGCAGGGGCGAGCAGTACTTC

clone_size: NA
d_call: TRBD1
j_call: TRBJ1-5
v_call: TRBV27
cdr3_aa: CASSFQGARGQPQHF
cdr3_nt: TGTGCCAGCAGTTTTCAGGGGGCGCGAGGGCAGCCCCAGCATTTT

clone_size: once
d_call: NA
j_call: TRBJ2-7
v_call: TRBV10-3
cdr3_aa: CAIRQTGHSSYEQYF
cdr3_nt: TGTGCCATCAGGCAGACGGGACATTCCTCCTACGAGCAGTACTTC

clone_size: NA
d_call: TRBD1
j_call: TRBJ1-6
v_call: TRBV2
cdr3_aa: CASAQGVYNSPLHF
cdr3_nt: TGTGCCAGTGCACAGGGGGTGTATAATTCACCCCTCCACTTT